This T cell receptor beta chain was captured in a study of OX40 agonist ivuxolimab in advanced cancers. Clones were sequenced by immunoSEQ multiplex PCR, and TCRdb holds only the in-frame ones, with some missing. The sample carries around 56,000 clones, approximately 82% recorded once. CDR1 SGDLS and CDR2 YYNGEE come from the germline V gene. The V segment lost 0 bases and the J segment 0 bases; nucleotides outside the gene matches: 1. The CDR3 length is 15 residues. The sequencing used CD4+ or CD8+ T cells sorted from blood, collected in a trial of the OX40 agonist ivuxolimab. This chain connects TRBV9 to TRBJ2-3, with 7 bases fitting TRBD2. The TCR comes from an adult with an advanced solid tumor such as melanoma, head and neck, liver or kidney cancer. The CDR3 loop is CASSVAGGSTDTQYF. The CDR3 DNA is TGTGCCAGCAGCGTAGCGGGGGGAAGCACAGATACGCAGTATTTT.